This T cell receptor beta chain was observed in a study of early T cells in non-severe SARS-CoV-2 infection (dated by TCRdb to the early 2020s). Background on the whole study: Bulk RNA from unsorted whole blood was used for TCR sequencing, so alpha and beta chains could not be paired.

Library preparation employed 5' RACE. The sample was run on a NextSeq 500. To correct for sequencing error and PCR bias, the TCR library protocol tagged individual cDNA molecules with unique molecular identifiers. Sequencing covered both TCR alpha and beta chains, and within each sample the abundances of alpha and beta sequences were tightly co-correlated. The study's processing was this. Decombinator V4 was used to annotate TCR sequences for V gene, J gene and CDR3. TCRs were defined as expanded if a significant change between any two time points was detected under a Poisson model with p below 0.0001. TCR abundances were normalised to the total number of TCRs sequenced per sample and were expressed as counts per million. MAIT TCRs were defined by TRAV1-2 paired with TRAJ12, TRAJ20 or TRAJ33, and iNKT TCRs by TRAV10 paired with TRAJ18. VDJdb, accessed on 1 November 2021, was searched for TCRs annotated for CMV, EBV and SARS-CoV-2, and TCRs annotated for more than one antigen were excluded. TCRdb handled the public reads itself, with Q25 trimming in fastp and clone calling in MiXCR, and kept productive beta chains. Every CDR3 protein is listed once, alongside the most common genes and DNA of its rows. TCRdb's processing, not the study's, gives the V and J calls here. This sample gives nearly 110,000 distinct CDR3 sequences in total; around 10% of them show up just once. The ten largest clones add up to about 7.6% of the sample.

In its sample, this clonotype was seen many times. Its antigen is unknown. Base qualities were left out, and no much larger clone turns up one base away. General conclusions and limits of the study: VDJdb matching was skewed toward anti-spike CD8 responses and likely underestimated virus-specific expansions, missing private and CD4 specificities.

The cysteine opens and the phenylalanine closes a CDR3 of 14 amino acids. Only CDR3 DNA is held: 42 bases, read in frame from base 1. Trimming at the junction amounts to 0 bases on V and 5 bases on J, and the germline ends lie 11 bases apart. From the germline V gene, CDR1 is SGHRS and CDR2 is YFSETQ. Set within a cohort of healthcare workers in London, UK, this nested case-control study involved weekly PCR testing of nasopharyngeal swabs along with blood sampling. Healthcare workers were recruited between 23 and 31 March 2020, during the week of the UK lockdown, and were followed weekly for up to about 15 weeks.

Input material: whole blood. The chain was built from TRBV5-1 and TRBJ1-2; a tentative D match to TRBD1 spans 5 bases. The clonotype comes from an adult who was a healthcare worker with PCR-confirmed SARS-CoV-2 infection or an uninfected control (not recorded which). The CDR3 region: CASSLDGTAYGYTF. The nucleotides are TGCGCCAGCAGCTTGGACGGGACGGCTTATGGCTACACCTTC.